Listed below are T cell receptor beta chains from one sample, sequenced in a study of shared clonotypes between healthy human individuals. Assay: immunoSEQ multiplex PCR; the TCRdb copy retains only in-frame clones and omits some. The sample holds almost 700,000 clones, just over 90% seen once. Source material: naive CD8+ T cells sorted from blood. These receptors were taken from a man aged 25 to 40 in good health. CDR3s include the opening cysteine and the closing phenylalanine or tryptophan. Fields, in order: clone size, V gene, J gene, CDR3 protein. Size values are once, few and many counts, or a class for expanded clones, and some rows have none.

-	TRBV6-6	TRBJ1-4	CASSYSVGSVNEKLFF
-	TRBV7-9	TRBJ1-4	CASSQEGIVNEKLFF
-	TRBV5-4	TRBJ2-3	CASSLGPLGLAGGPHTQYF
-	TRBV29-1	TRBJ2-7	CSVEHPEQGLGYEQYF
-	TRBV23-1	TRBJ1-5	CASSQSQTLDQPQHF
few	TRBV19	TRBJ1-2	CASSMGTYTF
-	TRBV5-4	TRBJ2-7	CASSLTGSTRDEQYF
-	TRBV27	TRBJ2-2	CASSFARETGELFF
-	TRBV11-2	TRBJ2-4	CASSLGTFSLAKNIQYF
-	TRBV9	TRBJ2-1	CASSVGDGPSYNEQFF
-	TRBV5-4	TRBJ2-1	CASSLELAGGINEQFF
-	TRBV9	TRBJ2-7	CASSVWLDSSEQYF
-	TRBV9	TRBJ1-5	CASSAGQGMQPQHF
-	TRBV7-7	TRBJ2-7	CASSLDRGDVRLYF
-	TRBV4-3	TRBJ2-2	CASSQEWIAGELFF
-	TRBV11-2	TRBJ2-5	CASSLGWGTVIRRKETQYF
-	TRBV5-1	TRBJ2-7	CASSLEGSGLYEQYF
-	TRBV27	TRBJ2-7	CATSHGISYEQYF
-	TRBV9	TRBJ2-1	CASSVEGLAGVPGNEQFF
once	TRBV7-3	TRBJ2-1	CASSLKGGPNNEQFF
-	TRBV7-2	TRBJ2-7	CASSLDGTGAYEQYF
-	TRBV5-1	TRBJ2-1	CASSFYGTVNEQFF
-	TRBV27	TRBJ2-2	CASSVQGDAGELFF
-	TRBV14	TRBJ2-7	CASSQDRNRHYEQYF
-	TRBV5-4	TRBJ2-1	CASSMGTSSYDEQFF
-	TRBV13	TRBJ2-3	CASSPRTSTDTQYF